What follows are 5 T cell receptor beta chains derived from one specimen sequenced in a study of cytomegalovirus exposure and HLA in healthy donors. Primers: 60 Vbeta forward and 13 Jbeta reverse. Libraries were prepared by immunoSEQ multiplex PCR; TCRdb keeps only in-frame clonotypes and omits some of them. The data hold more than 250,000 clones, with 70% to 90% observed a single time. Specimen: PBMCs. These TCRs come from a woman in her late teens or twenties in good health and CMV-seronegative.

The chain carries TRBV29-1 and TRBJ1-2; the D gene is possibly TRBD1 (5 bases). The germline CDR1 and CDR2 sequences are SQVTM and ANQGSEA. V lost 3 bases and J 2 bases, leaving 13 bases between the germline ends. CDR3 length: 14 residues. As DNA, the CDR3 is TGCAGCGTTGAGGCAAGGGGCGCAAACTATGGCTACACCTTC. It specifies CSVEARGANYGYTF.

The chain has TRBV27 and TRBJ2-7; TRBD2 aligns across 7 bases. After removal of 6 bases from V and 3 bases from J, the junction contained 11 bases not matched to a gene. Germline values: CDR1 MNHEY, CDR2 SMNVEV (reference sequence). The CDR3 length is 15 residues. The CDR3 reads CASSSGLSGIYEQYF. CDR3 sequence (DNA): TGTGCCAGCAGCTCGGGACTATCAGGCATCTACGAGCAGTACTTC.

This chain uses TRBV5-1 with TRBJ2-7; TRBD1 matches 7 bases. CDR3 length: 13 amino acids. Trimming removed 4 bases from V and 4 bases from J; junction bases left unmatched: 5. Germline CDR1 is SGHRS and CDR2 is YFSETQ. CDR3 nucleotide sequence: TGCGCCAGCAGCATAGACAGGGAGTACGAGCAGTACTTC. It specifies CASSIDREYEQYF.

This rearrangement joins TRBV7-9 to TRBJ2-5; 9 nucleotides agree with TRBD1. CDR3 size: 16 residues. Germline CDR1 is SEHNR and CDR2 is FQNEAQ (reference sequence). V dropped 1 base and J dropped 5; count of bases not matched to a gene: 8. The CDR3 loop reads CASSLVTGGGMETQYF. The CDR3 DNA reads TGTGCCAGCAGCTTAGTAACAGGGGGCGGGATGGAGACCCAGTACTTC. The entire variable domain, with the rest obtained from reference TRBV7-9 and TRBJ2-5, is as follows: DTGVSQNPRHKITKRGQNVTFRCDPISEHNRLYWYRQTLGQGPEFLTYFQNEAQLEKSRLLSDRFSAERPKGSFSTLEIQRTEQGDSAMYLCASSLVTGGGMETQYFGPGTRLLVL.

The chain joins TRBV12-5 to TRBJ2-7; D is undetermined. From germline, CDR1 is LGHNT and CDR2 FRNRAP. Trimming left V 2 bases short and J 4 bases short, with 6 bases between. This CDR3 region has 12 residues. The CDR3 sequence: CASGLFLYEQYF. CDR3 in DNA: TGTGCTAGTGGTTTGTTCCTTTACGAGCAGTACTTC.